Described below is a single TCR beta chain sequence and its context. The target antigen is unknown. The CDR3 has 15 residues. Germline lookup yields CDR1 LGHNA and CDR2 YNFKEQ. J lost 12 bases, V lost 0 bases, and 14 bases had no gene match. The sample is drawn from a study of shared clonotypes between healthy human individuals. CD8 cells regarded as naive lacked CD45RO, were positively chosen for CCR7, and omitted terminally differentiated effector memory CD45RA+ cells. Sequencing was performed with immunoSEQ multiplex PCR; in TCRdb, only in-frame clones are kept and a portion is missing. Of around 1,900,000 clones listed, over 85% are singletons. Study findings and constraints: The generation probabilities recorded for non-shared clonotypes fell below those of clonotypes shared by all four donors.

This sequence originates from a man between 18 and 35 years old in good health. Some clones in this sample may be carry-over from other donors' samples. The chain is built from TRBV4-2 and TRBJ2-7, with TRBD2 identical over 7 bases. The material sequenced was naive CD8+ T cells from PBMCs. The CDR3, as DNA: TGTGCCAGCAGCCAAGATTTGGGACTATGGCGACCCCCGTACTTC. Its translation is CASSQDLGLWRPPYF.